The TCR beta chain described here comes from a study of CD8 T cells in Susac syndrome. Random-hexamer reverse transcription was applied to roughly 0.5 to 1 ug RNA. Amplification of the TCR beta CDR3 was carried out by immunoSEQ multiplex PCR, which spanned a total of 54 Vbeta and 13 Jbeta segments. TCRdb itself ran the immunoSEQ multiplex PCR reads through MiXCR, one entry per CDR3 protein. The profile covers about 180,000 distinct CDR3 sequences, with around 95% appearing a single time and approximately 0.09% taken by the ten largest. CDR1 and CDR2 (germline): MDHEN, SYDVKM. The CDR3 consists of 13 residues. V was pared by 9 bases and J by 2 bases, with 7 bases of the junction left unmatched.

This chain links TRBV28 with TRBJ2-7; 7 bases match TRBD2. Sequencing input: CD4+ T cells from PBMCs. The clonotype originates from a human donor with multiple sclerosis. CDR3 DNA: TGTGCCAGTGGGGGGGTGGTCGCCTACGAGCAGTACTTC. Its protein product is CASGGVVAYEQYF.